This T cell receptor (beta chain) was observed in a study of CD8+CD57+ T cells in acquired aplastic anemia. V lost 6 bases and J 3 bases, leaving 14 bases between the germline ends. This CDR3 has 13 residues. Germline V gene data show CDR1 as DFQATT and CDR2 as SNEGSKA (reference sequence). Profiles of TCR beta VDJ and CDR3 were generated from a genomic DNA template. TCRdb redid the calling of the reads with MiXCR, one entry per CDR3 protein. This table holds hundreds of thousands of distinct CDR3 sequences, roughly 64% found once. The sample was sorted CD4+, CD8+, or CD8+CD57+ T cells (not recorded which) from PBMCs. The source is a human donor in good health, serving as a control. V usage is TRBV20-1 and J usage is TRBJ1-2, with a tentative D call TRBD1 (6 bases). The DNA of the CDR3 is TGCAGTGCGGGGGGGGCGGGGGACTATGGCTACACCTTC. Translation: CSAGGAGDYGYTF.